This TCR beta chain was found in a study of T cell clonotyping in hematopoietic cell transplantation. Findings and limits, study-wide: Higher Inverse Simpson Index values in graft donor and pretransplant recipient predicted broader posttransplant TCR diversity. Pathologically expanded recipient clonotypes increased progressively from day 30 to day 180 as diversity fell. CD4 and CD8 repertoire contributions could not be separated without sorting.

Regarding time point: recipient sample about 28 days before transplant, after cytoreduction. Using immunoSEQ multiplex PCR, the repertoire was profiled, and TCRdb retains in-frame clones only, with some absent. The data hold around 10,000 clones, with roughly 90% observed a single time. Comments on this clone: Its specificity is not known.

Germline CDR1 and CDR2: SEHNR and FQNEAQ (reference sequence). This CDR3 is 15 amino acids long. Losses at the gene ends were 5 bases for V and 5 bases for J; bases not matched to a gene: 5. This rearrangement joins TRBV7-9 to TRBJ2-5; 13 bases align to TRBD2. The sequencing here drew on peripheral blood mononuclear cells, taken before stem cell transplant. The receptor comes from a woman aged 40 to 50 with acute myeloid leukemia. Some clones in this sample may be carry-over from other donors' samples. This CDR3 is CASSPRTSGSETQYF. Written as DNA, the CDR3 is TGTGCCAGCAGCCCGAGGACTAGCGGGAGCGAGACCCAGTACTTC. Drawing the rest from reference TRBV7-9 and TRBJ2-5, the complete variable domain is DTGVSQNPRHKITKRGQNVTFRCDPISEHNRLYWYRQTLGQGPEFLTYFQNEAQLEKSRLLSDRFSAERPKGSFSTLEIQRTEQGDSAMYLCASSPRTSGSETQYFGPGTRLLVL.